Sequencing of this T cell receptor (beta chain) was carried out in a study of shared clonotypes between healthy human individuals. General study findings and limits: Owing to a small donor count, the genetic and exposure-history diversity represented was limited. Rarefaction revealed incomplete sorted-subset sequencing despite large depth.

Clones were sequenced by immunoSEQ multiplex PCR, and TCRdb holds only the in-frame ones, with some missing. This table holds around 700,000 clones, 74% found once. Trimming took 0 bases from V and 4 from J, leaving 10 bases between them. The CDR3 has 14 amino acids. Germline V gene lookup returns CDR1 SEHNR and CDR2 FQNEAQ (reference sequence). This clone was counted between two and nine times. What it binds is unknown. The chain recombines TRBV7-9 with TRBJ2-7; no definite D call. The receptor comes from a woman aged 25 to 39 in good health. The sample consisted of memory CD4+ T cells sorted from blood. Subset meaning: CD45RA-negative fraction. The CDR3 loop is CASSLALASYEQYF. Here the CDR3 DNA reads TGTGCCAGCAGCTTAGCCTTAGCCTCGTACGAGCAGTACTTC.